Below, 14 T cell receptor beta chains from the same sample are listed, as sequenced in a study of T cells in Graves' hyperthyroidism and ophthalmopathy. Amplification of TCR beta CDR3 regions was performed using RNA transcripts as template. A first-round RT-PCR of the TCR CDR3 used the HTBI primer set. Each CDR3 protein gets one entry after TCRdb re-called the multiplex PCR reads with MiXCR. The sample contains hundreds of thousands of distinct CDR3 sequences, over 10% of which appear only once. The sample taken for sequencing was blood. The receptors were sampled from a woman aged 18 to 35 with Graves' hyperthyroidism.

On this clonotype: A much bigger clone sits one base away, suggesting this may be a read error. CDR3 loop: CASSFGLVYNEQFF. CDR3 nucleotides: TGTGCCAGCAGCTTTGGACTAGTCTACAATGAGCAGTTCTTC. The gene calls are TRBV11-1 and TRBJ2-1; 7 nucleotides line up with TRBD2. Germline-derived CDR1 and CDR2 are SGHAT and FQDESV (reference sequence). The V and J ends lost 3 bases and 3 bases, in that order; junction bases with no gene match: 2. CDR3 length: 14 amino acids. Using reference TRBV11-1 and TRBJ2-1 for the parts outside the CDR3, the full variable domain is EAEVAQSPRYKITEKSQAVAFWCDPISGHATLYWYRQILGQGPELLVQFQDESVVDDSQLPKDRFSAERLKGVDSTLKIQPAELGDSAMYLCASSFGLVYNEQFFGPGTRLTVL.

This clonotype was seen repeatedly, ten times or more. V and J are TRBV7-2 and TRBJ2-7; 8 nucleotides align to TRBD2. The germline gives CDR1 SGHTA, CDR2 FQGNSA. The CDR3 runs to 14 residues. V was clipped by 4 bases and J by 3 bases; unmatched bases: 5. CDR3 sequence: CASSYGGALYEQYF. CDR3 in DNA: TGTGCCAGCAGCTACGGGGGGGCCCTCTACGAGCAGTACTTC.

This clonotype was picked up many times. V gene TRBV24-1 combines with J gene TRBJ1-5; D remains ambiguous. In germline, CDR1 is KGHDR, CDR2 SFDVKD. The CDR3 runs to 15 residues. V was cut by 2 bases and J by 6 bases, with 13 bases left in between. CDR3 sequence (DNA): TGTGCCACCAGTGATTCCGACCCTTATGGTCAGCCCCAGCATTTT. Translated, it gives CATSDSDPYGQPQHF.

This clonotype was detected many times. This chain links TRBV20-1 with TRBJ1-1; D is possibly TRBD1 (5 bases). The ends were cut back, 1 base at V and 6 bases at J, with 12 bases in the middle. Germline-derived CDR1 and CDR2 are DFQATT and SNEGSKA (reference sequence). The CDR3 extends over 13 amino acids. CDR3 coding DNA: TGCAGTGCTAGAGGGGGGGGACGGCCTGAAGCTTTCTTT. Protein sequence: CSARGGGRPEAFF.

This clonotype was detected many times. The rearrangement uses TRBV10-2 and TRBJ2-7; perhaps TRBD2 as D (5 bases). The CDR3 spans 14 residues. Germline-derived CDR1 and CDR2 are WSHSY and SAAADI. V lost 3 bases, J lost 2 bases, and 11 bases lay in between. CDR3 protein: CASSDGVGPYEQYF. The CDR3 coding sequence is TGCGCCAGCAGTGACGGGGTAGGGCCCTACGAGCAGTACTTC.

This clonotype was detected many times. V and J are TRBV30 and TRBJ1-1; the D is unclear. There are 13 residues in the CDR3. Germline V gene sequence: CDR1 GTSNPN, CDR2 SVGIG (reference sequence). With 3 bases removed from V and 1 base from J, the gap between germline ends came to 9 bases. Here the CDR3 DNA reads TGTGCCTGGAGCCCCACGGGGAACACTGAAGCTTTCTTT. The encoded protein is CAWSPTGNTEAFF.

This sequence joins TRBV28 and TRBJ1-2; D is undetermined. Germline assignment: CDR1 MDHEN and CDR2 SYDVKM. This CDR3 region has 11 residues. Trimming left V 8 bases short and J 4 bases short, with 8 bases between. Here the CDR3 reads CASGQFYGYTF. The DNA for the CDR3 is TGTGCCAGCGGCCAATTCTATGGCTACACCTTC.

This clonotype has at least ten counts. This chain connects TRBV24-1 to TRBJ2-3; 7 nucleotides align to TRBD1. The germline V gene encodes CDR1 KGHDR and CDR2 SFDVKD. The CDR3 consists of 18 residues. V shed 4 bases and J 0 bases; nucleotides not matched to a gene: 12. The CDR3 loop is CATSDSPWTGPSTDTQYF. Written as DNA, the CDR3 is TGTGCCACCAGTGACTCCCCGTGGACAGGACCTAGCACAGATACGCAGTATTTT.

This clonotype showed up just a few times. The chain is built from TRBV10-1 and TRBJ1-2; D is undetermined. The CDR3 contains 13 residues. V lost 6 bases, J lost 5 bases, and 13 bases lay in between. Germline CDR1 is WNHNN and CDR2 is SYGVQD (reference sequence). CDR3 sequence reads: CASSRGVGYGYTF. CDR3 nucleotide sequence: TGCGCCAGCAGCCGGGGAGTTGGGTATGGCTACACCTTC.

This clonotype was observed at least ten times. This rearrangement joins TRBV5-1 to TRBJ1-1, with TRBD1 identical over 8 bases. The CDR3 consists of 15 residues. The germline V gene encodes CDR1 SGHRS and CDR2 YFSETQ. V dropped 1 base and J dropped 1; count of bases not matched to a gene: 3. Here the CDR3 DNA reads TGCGCCAGCAGCTTGTGGACAGGGACGAACACTGAAGCTTTCTTT. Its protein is CASSLWTGTNTEAFF. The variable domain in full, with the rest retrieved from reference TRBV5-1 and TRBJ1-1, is KAGVTQTPRYLIKTRGQQVTLSCSPISGHRSVSWYQQTPGQGLQFLFEYFSETQRNKGNFPGRFSGRQFSNSRSEMNVSTLELGDSALYLCASSLWTGTNTEAFFGQGTRLTVV.

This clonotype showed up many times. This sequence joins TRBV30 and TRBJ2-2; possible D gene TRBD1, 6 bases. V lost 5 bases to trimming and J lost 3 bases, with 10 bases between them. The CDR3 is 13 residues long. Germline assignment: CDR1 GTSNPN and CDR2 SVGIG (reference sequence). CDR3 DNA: TGTGCCTGGGTAACAGGGTACACCGGGGAGCTGTTTTTT. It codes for CAWVTGYTGELFF. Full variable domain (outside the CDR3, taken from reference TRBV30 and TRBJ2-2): SQTIHQWPATLVQPVGSPLSLECTVEGTSNPNLYWYRQAAGRGLQLLFYSVGIGQISSEVPQNLSASRPQDRQFILSSKKLLLSDSGFYLCAWVTGYTGELFFGEGSRLTVL.

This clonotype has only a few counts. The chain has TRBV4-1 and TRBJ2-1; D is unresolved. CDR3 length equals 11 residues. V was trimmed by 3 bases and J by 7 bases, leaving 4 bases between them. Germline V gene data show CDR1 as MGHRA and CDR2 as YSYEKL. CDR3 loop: CASSQVNEQFF. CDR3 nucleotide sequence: TGCGCCAGCAGCCAGGTGAATGAGCAGTTCTTC.

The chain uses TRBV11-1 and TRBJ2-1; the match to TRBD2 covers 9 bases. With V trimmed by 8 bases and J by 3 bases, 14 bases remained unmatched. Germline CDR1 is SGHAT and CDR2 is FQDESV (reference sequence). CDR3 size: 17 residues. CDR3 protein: CASSPTELAGGYNEQFF. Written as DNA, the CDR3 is TGTGCCAGCTCACCCACCGAACTAGCGGGTGGCTACAATGAGCAGTTCTTC.

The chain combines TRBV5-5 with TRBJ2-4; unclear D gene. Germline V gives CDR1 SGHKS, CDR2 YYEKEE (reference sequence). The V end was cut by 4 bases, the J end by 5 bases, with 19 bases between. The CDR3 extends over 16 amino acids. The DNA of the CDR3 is TGTGCCAGCAGCCCGCAGCAAAGGACGCCAGAAAACATTCAGTACTTC. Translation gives CASSPQQRTPENIQYF.